The 17 T cell receptor beta chains below were found in one sample sequenced in a study of blood T cell repertoires in COVID-19. Sequencing was performed with immunoSEQ multiplex PCR; in TCRdb, only in-frame clones are kept and a portion is missing. Of over 150,000 clones in the sample, around 83% were seen once. Sample: peripheral blood. The source of these receptors is a man between 35 and 55 years old with acute or convalescent COVID-19.

This clone appeared a single time. The chain uses TRBV10-2 and TRBJ1-1; 7 positions match TRBD1. From germline, CDR1 is WSHSY and CDR2 SAAADI. With 1 base clipped from V and 4 bases from J, the junction kept 12 bases outside the gene matches. This CDR3 comprises 17 residues. The CDR3 spells CASSEYRLSQGVTEAFF. CDR3 nucleotides: TGCGCCAGCAGTGAGTACAGGCTTTCTCAGGGGGTCACTGAAGCTTTCTTT.

The rearrangement links TRBV19 to TRBJ1-5, with a possible D match to TRBD1 (5 bases). Germline values: CDR1 LNHDA, CDR2 SQIVND (reference sequence). This CDR3 spans 13 amino acids. V dropped 2 bases and J dropped 4 bases, with 6 bases sitting between them. CDR3 amino acids: CASSIRGNQPQHF. The CDR3 DNA sequence: TGTGCCAGTAGTATACGGGGGAATCAGCCCCAGCATTTT.

The chain has TRBV11-1 and TRBJ1-1; TRBD1 matches 7 bases. V dropped 6 bases and J dropped 0; count of bases not matched to a gene: 7. The germline V gene encodes CDR1 SGHAT and CDR2 FQDESV (reference sequence). This CDR3 comprises 15 residues. CDR3: CASRSWDSLNTEAFF. In nucleotides, the CDR3 is TGTGCCAGCAGGTCCTGGGACAGTCTGAACACTGAAGCTTTCTTT.

The rearrangement links TRBV7-6 to TRBJ2-1, with D maybe TRBD1 (5 bases). The CDR3 is 16 residues long. Deletions cut 4 bases from V and 3 bases from J, with 16 bases between. Germline assignment: CDR1 SGHVS and CDR2 FNYEAQ. CDR3 protein: CASSSETGYLYNEQFF. The CDR3 DNA reads TGTGCCAGCAGCTCAGAAACAGGTTACCTCTACAATGAGCAGTTCTTC.

This chain joins TRBV5-6 and TRBJ2-7, with 12 bases lining up with TRBD2. Germline V gene data show CDR1 as SGHDT and CDR2 as YYEEEE. V dropped 0 bases and J dropped 3; count of bases not matched to a gene: 1. CDR3 length: 15 amino acids. CDR3 region: CASSLGTSGVYEQYF. The CDR3 nucleotides read TGTGCCAGCAGCTTGGGGACTAGCGGGGTCTACGAGCAGTACTTC.

The J gene is TRBJ1-5, the V gene TRBV10-3; 8 nucleotides match TRBD1. This CDR3 is 14 amino acids long. CDR1 and CDR2 (germline): ENHRY, SYGVKD. V gave up 8 bases and J gave up 7 bases; unmatched junction bases: 10. The DNA of the CDR3 is TGTGCCATCTGGGAGGGACAGGAGGTGCAGCCCCAGCATTTT. Its protein is CAIWEGQEVQPQHF.

In its sample, this clone was seen once. The chain joins TRBV2 to TRBJ2-3; D possibly corresponds to TRBD1 (6 bases). In germline, CDR1 is SNHLY, CDR2 FYNNEI. This CDR3 has 15 residues. Trimming shortened V by 6 bases and J by 0 bases, and 13 bases separated the two germline ends. The DNA of the CDR3 is TGTGCCAGCAGCTACAGGGACGGTAGCACAGATACGCAGTATTTT. Its translation is CASSYRDGSTDTQYF. The full variable domain, its missing parts supplied by reference TRBV2 and TRBJ2-3, is EPEVTQTPSHQVTQMGQEVILRCVPISNHLYFYWYRQILGQKVEFLVSFYNNEISEKSEIFDDQFSVERPDGSNFTLKIRSTKLEDSAMYFCASSYRDGSTDTQYFGPGTRLTVL.

In its sample, this clone was seen once. The genes are TRBV5-1 and TRBJ2-7, with TRBD1 matching over 8 bases. The CDR3 length is 15 residues. With 5 bases clipped from V and 3 bases from J, the junction kept 10 bases outside the gene matches. CDR1 and CDR2 (germline): SGHRS, YFSETQ. CDR3 residues: CASRVGQGANYEQYF. CDR3 DNA sequence: TGCGCCAGCAGGGTTGGGCAGGGGGCTAACTACGAGCAGTACTTC.

To note about this clone: Other nucleotide sequences from this sample produce the same CDR3. The V call is TRBV7-9, the J call TRBJ1-1; D perhaps matches TRBD1 (6 bases). Trimming removed 1 base at V and 2 bases at J, with 8 bases between. There are 14 residues in the CDR3. The germline gives CDR1 SEHNR, CDR2 FQNEAQ (reference sequence). CDR3 protein: CASSLGGTNTEAFF. DNA of the CDR3: TGTGCCAGCAGCTTAGGAGGGACAAACACTGAAGCTTTCTTT.

This chain links TRBV7-9 with TRBJ2-7, with a possible D match to TRBD1 (5 bases). V was clipped by 1 base and J by 6 bases, with 10 bases between them. The CDR3 runs to 13 residues. CDR1 and CDR2 (germline): SEHNR, FQNEAQ (reference sequence). CDR3 nucleotide sequence: TGTGCCAGCAGCTTAGAAGGGGCGAGCGAGCAGTACTTC. Protein product: CASSLEGASEQYF.

The CDR3: CASSGTGGGGETQYF. CDR3 coding DNA: TGCGCCAGCAGCGGGACAGGGGGCGGTGGAGAGACCCAGTACTTC. The chain carries TRBV5-1 and TRBJ2-5; 12 nucleotides align to TRBD1. Germline CDR1 and CDR2: SGHRS and YFSETQ. Trimming cost V 4 bases and J 4 bases; bases outside gene matches: 5. The CDR3 spans 15 residues.

The V call is TRBV4-2, the J call TRBJ1-1; D remains unclear. The CDR3 is 11 residues long. The V gene lost 3 bases and the J gene lost 10 bases, with 9 bases spanning the gap. Germline loops: CDR1 LGHNA, CDR2 YNFKEQ. The CDR3 here is CASSQLGRAFF. The CDR3 coding sequence is TGTGCCAGCAGCCAGCTAGGAAGAGCTTTCTTT.

The chain recombines TRBV3-1 (or the pseudogene TRBV3-2) with TRBJ2-5, with no clear D. Trimming shortened V by 6 bases and J by 5 bases, and 10 bases separated the two germline ends. The CDR3 runs to 12 residues. The V gene's germline CDR1 is LGHDT and CDR2 YNNKEL (reference sequence). As DNA, the CDR3 is TGTGCCAGCAGTCCGACTGGGGAGACCCAGTACTTC. This codes for CASSPTGETQYF.

This clone occurred a few times. The chain is built from TRBV7-2 and TRBJ1-2; the match to TRBD1 covers 7 bases. The CDR3 loop spans 13 amino acids. CDR1 is SGHTA and CDR2 is FQGNSA in the germline V gene. Trimming took 4 bases from V and 4 from J; bases not matched to a gene: 3. CDR3 amino acids: CASSSRQGYGYTF. In nucleotides, the CDR3 is TGTGCCAGCAGCTCCAGACAGGGCTATGGCTACACCTTC.

The V gene is TRBV6-2 or TRBV6-3, the J gene TRBJ2-1, with 10 bases aligning to TRBD1. After removal of 5 bases from V and 5 bases from J, the junction contained 6 bases not matched to a gene. From germline, CDR1 is MNHEY and CDR2 SVGEGT. The CDR3 has 15 residues. CDR3: CASSGRDRGNNEQFF. The DNA for the CDR3 is TGTGCCAGCAGTGGCCGGGACAGGGGAAACAATGAGCAGTTCTTC.

The chain is built from TRBV9 and TRBJ1-5, with D possibly being TRBD1 (5 bases). The CDR3 has 14 residues. Per germline, CDR1 SGDLS and CDR2 YYNGEE. V was trimmed by 3 bases and J by 6 bases, leaving 13 bases between them. For the CDR3, the DNA is TGTGCCAGCAGCGCGGGAGGGGTAGGTCAGCCCCAGCATTTT. Its protein is CASSAGGVGQPQHF.

V usage is TRBV2 and J usage is TRBJ2-5, with D hard to call. Trimming removed 4 bases from V and 2 bases from J, with 5 bases in between. The CDR3 is made up of 12 amino acids. Looked up from germline, CDR1 is SNHLY and CDR2 is FYNNEI. The CDR3 sequence is CASSVRQETQYF. The DNA of the CDR3 is TGTGCCAGCAGTGTGCGGCAAGAGACCCAGTACTTC.